These T cell receptor beta chains were read from a single sample in a study of T cells in Graves' hyperthyroidism and ophthalmopathy. Each CDR3 protein gets one entry after TCRdb re-called the multiplex PCR reads with MiXCR. This table holds some 700,000 distinct CDR3 sequences, 15% to 20% found once. Input material: blood. The receptor set was obtained from a man in his forties or fifties with Graves' hyperthyroidism. Each CDR3 is given with its conserved first and last residue. The D gene is left open where the match is weak. Clone size is not always given. Where it is, it says once, few, many or a class for expanded clones.

d_call,clone_size,v_call,j_call,cdr3_nt,cdr3_aa
NA,NA,TRBV7-9,TRBJ2-7,TGTGCCAGCAGCTTAATCGCGAAGCCCTACGAGCAGTACTTC,CASSLIAKPYEQYF
TRBD2,few,TRBV28,TRBJ2-1,TGTGCCAGCAGCGCTCCGGGGACTAGCGGGATTGATGAGCAGTTCTTC,CASSAPGTSGIDEQFF
NA,few,TRBV20-1,TRBJ2-1,TGCAGTGCTAGAGATGTGGGGAAGAGGGTAGGCGATGAGCAGTTCTTC,CSARDVGKRVGDEQFF
NA,NA,TRBV3-1,TRBJ1-4,TGTGCCAGCAGCCAAGTTCGGGCAGGGGCTAATGAAAAACTGTTTTTT,CASSQVRAGANEKLFF
NA,many,TRBV7-9,TRBJ2-5,TGTGCCAGCAGCCCCCCTAGGAGGATCGGAGAGACCCAGTACTTC,CASSPPRRIGETQYF
TRBD1,NA,TRBV10-3,TRBJ1-5,TGTGCCATCAGTGTGGGGACAGATAATCAGCCCCAGCATTTT,CAISVGTDNQPQHF
NA,few,TRBV30,TRBJ2-3,TGTGCCTGGAGTTTCGACAGGATCCACACAGATACGCAGTATTTT,CAWSFDRIHTDTQYF
TRBD2,once,TRBV12-3/TRBV12-4,TRBJ2-7,TGTGCCAGCAGTTTGAGCGGGGCTGTGTCCTACGAGCAGTACTTC,CASSLSGAVSYEQYF
NA,few,TRBV28,TRBJ1-4,TGTGCCAGCAGCTTACCGGGGGGAATGGGCGAAAAACTGTTTTTT,CASSLPGGMGEKLFF
TRBD1,many,TRBV12-3/TRBV12-4,TRBJ1-2,TGTGCCAGCAGTTTAGTAGGGACAGGGGGGAGAGGCTACACCTTC,CASSLVGTGGRGYTF
TRBD2,many,TRBV18,TRBJ2-3,TGTGCCAGCTCACCCCCGGGGAGGGCAGATACGCAGTATTTT,CASSPPGRADTQYF
NA,once,TRBV19,TRBJ2-2,TGTGCCAGTAGTATAGCCGGAGGAGGGGGGTACACCGGGGAGCTGTTTTTT,CASSIAGGGGYTGELFF
NA,few,TRBV27,TRBJ2-3,TGTGCCAGCAGTTTATATGAGGGGTCGCAGTATTTT,CASSLYEGSQYF
NA,many,TRBV2,TRBJ2-2,TGTGCCAGCAGGGCTGTAAACACCGGGGAGCTGTTTTTT,CASRAVNTGELFF
TRBD2,NA,TRBV3-1,TRBJ2-1,TGTGCCAGCACCCTAACTAGCGGGAGATTAAATGAGCAGTTCTTC,CASTLTSGRLNEQFF
TRBD1,NA,TRBV20-1,TRBJ2-5,TGCAGTGCTGGGACCGGGACAGGGGGAATTGGGACCCAGTACTTC,CSAGTGTGGIGTQYF
NA,many,TRBV28,TRBJ1-4,TGTGCCAGCAGTTTATTGGTGGGAGTGGAGGAAAAACTGTTTTTT,CASSLLVGVEEKLFF
NA,NA,TRBV7-3,TRBJ2-3,TGTGCCAGCAGCCCACAGGGTGTTAGGACAGATACGCAGTATTTT,CASSPQGVRTDTQYF
NA,many,TRBV20-1,TRBJ2-5,TGCAGTGCTAGTAGAACAGAGAAAGAGACCCAGTACTTC,CSASRTEKETQYF
NA,NA,TRBV18,TRBJ2-6,TGTGCCAGCTCGTCAGGAACTGGGGCCAACGTCCTGACTTTC,CASSSGTGANVLTF
NA,NA,TRBV28,TRBJ2-5,TGTGCCAGCAGCTTATACGGGGGAGAGACCCAGTACTTC,CASSLYGGETQYF
NA,few,TRBV4-1,TRBJ2-3,TGCGCCAGCAGCCAAGGCCGCGGGACCAGCACAGATACGCAGTATTTT,CASSQGRGTSTDTQYF
NA,NA,TRBV29-1,TRBJ2-7,TGCAGCGTTTTTATACGGAGGGACCATTCTTGCGAGCAGTACTTC,CSVFIRRDHSCEQYF
NA,NA,TRBV2,TRBJ1-4,TGTGCCAGCAGGAGACAGGCAGAACTGTTTTTT,CASRRQAELFF
NA,few,TRBV15,TRBJ2-6,TGTGCCACCAGCAGAGGAAGGGGCTCTCTCGCTGGGGCCAACGTCCTGACTTTC,CATSRGRGSLAGANVLTF
NA,many,TRBV25-1,TRBJ2-5,TGTGCCAGCAGTGAATATTTCGGCATTCGGGAGACCCAGTACTTC,CASSEYFGIRETQYF
TRBD1,NA,TRBV20-1,TRBJ1-2,TGCAGTGCTCCCGGACAGGGGGCTTATGGCTACACCTTC,CSAPGQGAYGYTF
TRBD1,many,TRBV19,TRBJ1-2,TGTGCCAGTACCCGGACAGGCTTTAACTATGGCTACACCTTC,CASTRTGFNYGYTF
TRBD2,NA,TRBV6-2/TRBV6-3,TRBJ2-3,TGTGCCAGCGGAACGCTAGCGGGAGTAATCAAGGGCACAGATACGCAGTATTTT,CASGTLAGVIKGTDTQYF
TRBD1,many,TRBV27,TRBJ1-5,TGTGCCAGCAGACCGGGACAGACTTCCAATCAGCCCCAGCATTTT,CASRPGQTSNQPQHF
TRBD2,many,TRBV11-2,TRBJ2-1,TGTGCCAGCAGCTTAGGTAGCGGGAGGCATCTTTACAATGAGCAGTTCTTC,CASSLGSGRHLYNEQFF
NA,NA,TRBV11-2,TRBJ2-7,TGTGCCAGCAGCTCCCCGGGGGTTGTGCACGAACAGTACTTC,CASSSPGVVHEQYF
TRBD2,many,TRBV6-1,TRBJ2-2,TGTGCCAGCACCCTTTCCGGGAGGGAAGGGACCGGGGAGCTGTTTTTT,CASTLSGREGTGELFF
NA,few,TRBV5-1,TRBJ1-4,TGCGCCAGCAGCGCTTCAGGGTCAACTAATGAAAAACTGTTTTTT,CASSASGSTNEKLFF
TRBD2,many,TRBV12-3/TRBV12-4,TRBJ2-1,TGTGCCAGCAGTGTCCGGACTAGCGGGAGTTACAATGAGCAGTTCTTC,CASSVRTSGSYNEQFF
TRBD2,many,TRBV6-1,TRBJ2-7,TGTGCCACCCGACTAGCGGGGACCTCCTACGAGCAGTACTTC,CATRLAGTSYEQYF
TRBD2,few,TRBV3-1,TRBJ2-2,TGTGCCAGCAGCCCGGTTGTGGGACTAGCGGGAAAAACCGGGGAGCTGTTTTTT,CASSPVVGLAGKTGELFF
TRBD1,NA,TRBV7-8,TRBJ1-5,TGTGCCAGCAGCTTTCTTATTTTCATCAGTTCGGACAGGGGGCAAGTTCCTAGCAATCAGCCCCAGCATTTT,CASSFLIFISSDRGQVPSNQPQHF
NA,many,TRBV28,TRBJ2-7,TGTGCCAGCAGCCCTTGGCGGGACGGGACCTACGAGCAGTACTTC,CASSPWRDGTYEQYF
TRBD2,many,TRBV11-3,TRBJ2-2,TGTGCCAGCAGCTCTCTAGCGGGAGTGGGCACCGGGGAGCTGTTTTTT,CASSSLAGVGTGELFF
NA,many,TRBV27,TRBJ2-5,TGTGCCAGCAGTCCGTCCCTACAAGAGACCCAGTACTTC,CASSPSLQETQYF
NA,NA,TRBV6-1,TRBJ2-7,TGTGCCAGCAGTGACCAGGACCGGTCCTACGAGCAGTACTTC,CASSDQDRSYEQYF
TRBD2,many,TRBV9,TRBJ2-1,TGTGCCAGCAGCTTAGTCCCTAGCGGGGCCTATGAGCAGTTCTTC,CASSLVPSGAYEQFF
TRBD2,many,TRBV7-9,TRBJ2-7,TGTGCCAGCAGCTTAGAGGGCGGGGGCTCCTACGAGCAGTACTTC,CASSLEGGGSYEQYF
NA,NA,TRBV7-9,TRBJ2-3,TGTGCCAGCAGCCACGACAAAGCCACAGATACGCAGTATTTT,CASSHDKATDTQYF
NA,few,TRBV24-1,TRBJ2-2,TGTGCCACCCAGCCCCAGCTGGACACCGGGGAGCTGTTTTTT,CATQPQLDTGELFF
NA,NA,TRBV6-2/TRBV6-3,TRBJ2-5,TGTGCCAGCAACCCGACAGCTACGGAGACCCAGTACTTC,CASNPTATETQYF
TRBD2,few,TRBV5-6,TRBJ2-2,TGTGCCAGCAGCTCGCAGACTAGCGGACACACCGGGGAGCTGTTTTTT,CASSSQTSGHTGELFF
NA,NA,TRBV12-3/TRBV12-4,TRBJ2-2,TGTGCCAGCAGTACCCTCGGCGCCGGGGAGCTGTTTTTT,CASSTLGAGELFF
TRBD2,many,TRBV12-3/TRBV12-4,TRBJ2-5,TGTGCCAGCAGGGCTAGCGGGTACCAAGAGACCCAGTACTTC,CASRASGYQETQYF
NA,NA,TRBV20-1,TRBJ2-2,TGCAGTGCTAGAACGGGGACGAACACCGGGGAGCTGTTTTTT,CSARTGTNTGELFF
NA,many,TRBV10-3,TRBJ1-5,TGTGCCATCAGGGAAGAAGACAGGTTAGATCAGCCCCAGCATTTT,CAIREEDRLDQPQHF
NA,many,TRBV13,TRBJ2-3,TGTGCCAGCAGCTTAGAGGAGGAGGTCGCAGATACGCAGTATTTT,CASSLEEEVADTQYF
TRBD1,few,TRBV28,TRBJ2-6,TGTGCCAGCAGTGGGACAGGGGCTGGGGCCAACGTCCTGACTTTC,CASSGTGAGANVLTF
TRBD1,NA,TRBV28,TRBJ1-2,TGTGCCAGCAGTCTAAACGGACAGGGGGTCGAGGGCTACACCTTC,CASSLNGQGVEGYTF
TRBD1,NA,TRBV5-8,TRBJ1-5,TGTGCCAGCAGCGGCCGACAGGGAATTCAGCCCCAGCATTTT,CASSGRQGIQPQHF
TRBD2,few,TRBV10-2,TRBJ2-1,TGCGCCAGCAGCGGGACTAGCGCGAGTTACAATGAGCAGTTCTTC,CASSGTSASYNEQFF
TRBD2,NA,TRBV29-1,TRBJ2-7,TGCAGCGTGGGCCTAGCGGCTGACCGACCCTACGAGCAGTACTTC,CSVGLAADRPYEQYF
NA,few,TRBV10-3,TRBJ2-7,TGTGCCATCAGTGGCTGGGCGGGCATCTCCTACGAGCAGTACTTC,CAISGWAGISYEQYF
NA,few,TRBV7-9,TRBJ1-1,TGTGCCAGCAGGTCCCTCAGGAACACTGAAGCTTTCTTT,CASRSLRNTEAFF